This section outlines one T cell receptor beta chain sequence together with its context. This entry is derived from a study of blood T cell repertoires in COVID-19. Study-wide context: COVID-19 samples, acute and convalescent, were from the United States, Italy and Spain. Nucleic acid was either cDNA or gDNA, and it came from T cells, B-cell-depleted T cells, or PBMCs.

Germline V CDR1 and CDR2: SGHNT, YENEEA. The trim removed 0 bases at V and 2 bases at J, leaving 4 bases unmatched. CDR3 length: 16 residues. As processed by the authors: Amplification from reference gene primers served as the basis for estimated nucleated cell counts. Method: immunoSEQ multiplex PCR; TCRdb's copy keeps in-frame clones and lacks some. V and J calls plus clone size are reproduced from that table; the DNA served to infer D and trimming. The sample holds about 130,000 clones, around four fifths seen once. The V gene is TRBV11-3, the J gene TRBJ2-7; TRBD1 agrees at 10 bases. The source is a man in his 60s with acute or convalescent COVID-19. Sequenced material: peripheral blood. CDR3 DNA: TGTGCCAGCAGCTTAGAATTTGGACAGGGGGCCTACGAGCAGTACTTC. Encoded protein: CASSLEFGQGAYEQYF. Filled out from reference TRBV11-3 and TRBJ2-7, the complete variable domain reads EAGVVQSPRYKIIEKKQPVAFWCNPISGHNTLYWYLQNLGQGPELLIRYENEEAVDDSQLPKDRFSAERLKGVDSTLKIQPAELGDSAVYLCASSLEFGQGAYEQYFGPGTRLTVT.